These 8 T cell receptor beta chains were all obtained from the same sample, sequenced in a study of a mutant IDH1 vaccine in newly diagnosed glioma. The time point was: week 35, safety follow-up. Mutant IDH1 20-mer peptide, at 300 ug, made up each vaccine dose, with topical imiquimod. These receptors lack a known antigen. Here immunoSEQ multiplex PCR was the method, and the copy in TCRdb shows in-frame clones only, minus some. Here the sample spans tens of thousands of clones, about 74% being singletons. Sequencing used PBMCs, obtained from a glioma patient whose treatment included an IDH1 peptide vaccine. These receptors were collected from a man aged 50 to 60 with glioma.

This clone was seen a handful of times. The rearrangement uses TRBV4-1 and TRBJ1-3; D is uncertain. Trimming took off 1 base at V and 5 bases at J, with 12 bases between the two ends. This CDR3 spans 15 amino acids. Germline CDR1 is MGHRA and CDR2 is YSYEKL. This chain's CDR3 is CASSQGGSTRNTIYF. The CDR3 DNA follows: TGCGCCAGCAGCCAAGGAGGGTCGACCCGAAACACCATATATTTT.

This clone was recorded a few times. The J gene is TRBJ1-2, the V gene TRBV7-9; D is undetermined. CDR1 and CDR2 from the germline V gene are SEHNR and FQNEAQ (reference sequence). The V end was cut by 3 bases, the J end by 0 bases, with 8 bases between. The CDR3 is 14 amino acids. The CDR3 here is CASSFGRANYGYTF. The CDR3 DNA is TGTGCCAGCAGCTTCGGGAGAGCTAACTATGGCTACACCTTC.

This clone has just a few counts. The CDR3 reads CSADIYTEAFF. The CDR3 DNA reads as TGCAGCGCGGACATTTACACTGAAGCTTTCTTT. The rearrangement uses TRBV29-1 and TRBJ1-1, with D perhaps TRBD1 (5 bases). Germline CDR1 reads SQVTM; CDR2 reads ANQGSEA. The CDR3 totals 11 residues. V lost 7 bases, J lost 3 bases, and 9 bases lay in between.

The V call is TRBV7-2, the J call TRBJ1-5; D may be TRBD1 (5 bases). In germline, CDR1 is SGHTA, CDR2 FQGNSA. The CDR3 consists of 15 residues. V gave up 1 base and J gave up 0 bases, with 7 bases separating them. The CDR3 sequence: CASSLGGDSNQPQHF. CDR3 DNA sequence: TGTGCCAGCAGCTTAGGGGGGGATAGCAATCAGCCCCAGCATTTT.

Here the CDR3 DNA reads TGTGCCAGCTCACCGGTGGGGGGAGAGACCCAGTACTTC. Protein product: CASSPVGGETQYF. The J gene is TRBJ2-5, the V gene TRBV18; a weak D match, TRBD2 (6 bases). Germline lookup yields CDR1 KGHSH and CDR2 LQKENI. Deletions cut 3 bases from V and 4 bases from J, with 9 bases between. The CDR3 spans 13 residues.

V gene TRBV4-3 combines with J gene TRBJ2-1; 7 nucleotides match TRBD1. The length of the CDR3 is 15 residues. With V trimmed by 3 bases and J by 5 bases, 7 bases remained unmatched. CDR1 and CDR2 from the germline V gene are LGHNA and YSLEER. CDR3 in amino acids: CASSHVDRVNNEQFF. The CDR3 DNA sequence: TGCGCCAGCAGCCACGTAGACAGGGTGAACAATGAGCAGTTCTTC.

The rearrangement links TRBV19 to TRBJ1-5, with D possibly TRBD1 on 6 matching bases. The CDR3 sequence is 14 residues long. V lost 6 bases and J 6 bases, leaving 15 bases between the germline ends. The germline V gene has CDR1 LNHDA and CDR2 SQIVND (reference sequence). The CDR3 here is CASSAGAQGQPQHF. CDR3 in DNA: TGTGCCAGTAGCGCGGGGGCTCAAGGTCAGCCCCAGCATTTT. The full variable domain, its missing parts supplied by reference TRBV19 and TRBJ1-5, is DGGITQSPKYLFRKEGQNVTLSCEQNLNHDAMYWYRQDPGQGLRLIYYSQIVNDFQKGDIAEGYSVSREKKESFPLTVTSAQKNPTAFYLCASSAGAQGQPQHFGDGTRLSIL.

The rearrangement uses TRBV30 and TRBJ1-2; no definite D call. Between the trimmed V and J ends, which lost 0 bases and 3 bases, there was a span of 8 bases. This CDR3 comprises 13 residues. Looked up from germline, CDR1 is GTSNPN and CDR2 is SVGIG (reference sequence). The CDR3 region has the DNA TGTGCCTGGAGTGTACGTAGGGACTATGGCTACACCTTC. This codes for CAWSVRRDYGYTF.